These 5 T cell receptor beta chains were sequenced from one sample in a study of monozygotic twins with inflammatory bowel disease. TCRdb reprocessed the 5' RACE reads; each CDR3 protein has one entry and no DNA is given. The sample has 200,000 to 250,000 distinct CDR3 sequences. The sequencing sample was made of blood. The origin of the receptors is a human donor with ulcerative colitis or Crohn's disease, or a healthy co-twin of an affected twin (not recorded which).

The chain is built from TRBV5-1 and TRBJ2-2; TCRdb picks TRBD1, but there is no DNA to check that call. The CDR3 length is 16 residues. From germline, CDR1 is SGHRS and CDR2 YFSETQ. This CDR3 is CASSSRQGVGTGELFF. Full variable domain (remainder filled in from reference TRBV5-1 and TRBJ2-2): KAGVTQTPRYLIKTRGQQVTLSCSPISGHRSVSWYQQTPGQGLQFLFEYFSETQRNKGNFPGRFSGRQFSNSRSEMNVSTLELGDSALYLCASSSRQGVGTGELFFGEGSRLTVL.

The rearrangement uses TRBV3-1 and TRBJ2-1; as DNA is missing, the TRBD2 call by TCRdb cannot be tested. Germline values: CDR1 LGHDT, CDR2 YNNKEL (reference sequence). The CDR3 is 15 residues long. CDR3 residues: CASSQQAGPYNEQFF.

The chain couples TRBV12-3 or TRBV12-4 to TRBJ2-4. The CDR3 is made up of 12 amino acids. CDR3: CASSLGKNIQYF.

The genes are TRBV7-9 and TRBJ2-2; TCRdb indicates TRBD2, and absent DNA this call remains unverified. In germline, CDR1 is SEHNR, CDR2 FQNEAQ (reference sequence). This CDR3 has 16 residues. The CDR3 is CASSSSGLTNTGELFF.

The chain uses TRBV5-1 and TRBJ2-1; no DNA is available, so the TRBD2 call from TCRdb remains unchecked. This CDR3 has 15 amino acids. Germline CDR1 and CDR2: SGHRS and YFSETQ. The CDR3 sequence: CASSLDHGPYNEQFF.